This T cell receptor (beta chain) was profiled in a study of blood T cell repertoires in COVID-19. The CDR3 spans 12 residues. Deletions cut 7 bases from V and 4 bases from J, with 10 bases between. Cohort placement rested on clinical history that participants reported themselves. Generated by immunoSEQ multiplex PCR, the TCRdb table keeps only in-frame clones and is missing some. This table holds roughly 250,000 clones, around 87% found once. The specimen sequenced was PBMCs or T cells enriched from blood (not recorded which). The TCR originated in a woman in her thirties or forties with acute COVID-19. This chain uses TRBV12-3 or TRBV12-4 with TRBJ1-2, with a possible D match to TRBD1 (5 bases). The CDR3 here is CASTNRPYGYTF. In DNA, the CDR3 is TGTGCCAGCACCAACAGGCCCTATGGCTACACCTTC.